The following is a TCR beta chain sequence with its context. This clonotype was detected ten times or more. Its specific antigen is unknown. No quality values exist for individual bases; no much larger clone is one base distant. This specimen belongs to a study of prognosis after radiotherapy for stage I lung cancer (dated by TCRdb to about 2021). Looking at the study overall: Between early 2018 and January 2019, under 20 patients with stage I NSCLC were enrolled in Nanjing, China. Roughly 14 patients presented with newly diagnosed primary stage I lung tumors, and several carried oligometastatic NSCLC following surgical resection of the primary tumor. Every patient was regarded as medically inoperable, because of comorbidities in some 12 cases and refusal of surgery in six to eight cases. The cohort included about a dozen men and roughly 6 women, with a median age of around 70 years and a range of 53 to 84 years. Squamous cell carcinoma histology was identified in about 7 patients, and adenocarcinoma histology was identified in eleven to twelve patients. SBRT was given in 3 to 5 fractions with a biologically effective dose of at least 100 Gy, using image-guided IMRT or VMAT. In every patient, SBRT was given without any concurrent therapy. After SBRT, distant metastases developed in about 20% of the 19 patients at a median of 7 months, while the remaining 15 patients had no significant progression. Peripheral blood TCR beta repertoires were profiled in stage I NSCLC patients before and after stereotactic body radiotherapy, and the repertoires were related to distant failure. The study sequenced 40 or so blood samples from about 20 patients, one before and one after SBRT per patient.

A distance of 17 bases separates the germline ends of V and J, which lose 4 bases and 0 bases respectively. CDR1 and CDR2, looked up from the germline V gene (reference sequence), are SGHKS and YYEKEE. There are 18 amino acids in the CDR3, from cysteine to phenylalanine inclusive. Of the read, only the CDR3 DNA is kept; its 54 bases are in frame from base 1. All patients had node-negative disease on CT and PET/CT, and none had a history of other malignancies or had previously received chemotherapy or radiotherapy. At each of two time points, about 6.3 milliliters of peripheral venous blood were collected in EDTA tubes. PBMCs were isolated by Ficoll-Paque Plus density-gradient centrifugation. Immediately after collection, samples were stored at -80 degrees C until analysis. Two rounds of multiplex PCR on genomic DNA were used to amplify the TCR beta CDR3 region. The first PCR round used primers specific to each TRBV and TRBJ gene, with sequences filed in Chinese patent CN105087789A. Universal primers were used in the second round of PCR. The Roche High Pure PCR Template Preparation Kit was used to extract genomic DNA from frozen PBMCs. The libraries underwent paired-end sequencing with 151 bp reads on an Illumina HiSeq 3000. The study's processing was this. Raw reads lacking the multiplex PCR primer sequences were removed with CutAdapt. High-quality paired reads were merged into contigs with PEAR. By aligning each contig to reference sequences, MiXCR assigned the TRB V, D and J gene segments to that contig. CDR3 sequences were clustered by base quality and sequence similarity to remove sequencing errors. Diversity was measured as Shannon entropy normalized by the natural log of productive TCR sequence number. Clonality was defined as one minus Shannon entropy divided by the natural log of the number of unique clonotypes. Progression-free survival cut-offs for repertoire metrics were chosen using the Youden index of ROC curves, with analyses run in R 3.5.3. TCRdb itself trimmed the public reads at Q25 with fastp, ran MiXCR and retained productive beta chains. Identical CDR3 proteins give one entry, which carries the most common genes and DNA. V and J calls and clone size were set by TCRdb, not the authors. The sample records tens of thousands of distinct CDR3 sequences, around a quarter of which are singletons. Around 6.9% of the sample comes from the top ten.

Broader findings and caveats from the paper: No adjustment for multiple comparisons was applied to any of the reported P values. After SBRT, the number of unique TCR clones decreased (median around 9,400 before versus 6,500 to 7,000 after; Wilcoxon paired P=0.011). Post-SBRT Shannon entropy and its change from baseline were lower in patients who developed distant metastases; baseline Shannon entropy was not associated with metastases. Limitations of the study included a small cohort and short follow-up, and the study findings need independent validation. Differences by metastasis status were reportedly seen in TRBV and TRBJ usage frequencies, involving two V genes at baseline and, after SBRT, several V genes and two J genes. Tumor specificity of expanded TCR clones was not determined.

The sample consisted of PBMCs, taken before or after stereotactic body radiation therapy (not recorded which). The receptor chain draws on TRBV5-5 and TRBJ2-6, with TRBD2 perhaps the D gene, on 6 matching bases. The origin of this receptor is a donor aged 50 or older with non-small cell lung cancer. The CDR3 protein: CASSDGTLVLSGANVLTF. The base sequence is TGTGCCAGCAGCGACGGGACTCTAGTCCTCTCTGGGGCCAACGTCCTGACTTTC.